This T cell receptor (beta chain) is drawn from a study of T cells after yellow fever vaccination (dated by TCRdb to the late 2010s). Context from the whole study: The SMART-Seq v4 Ultra Low Input RNA kit was used to prepare libraries from fractions with low cell numbers. To follow T-cell clones before and after primary and booster YFV17D yellow fever vaccination, bulk TCR alpha and beta repertoires were sequenced over time. Two healthy male donors, one aged 18 to 29 and one aged 30 to 40 years, made up the cohort. Blood was collected at multiple timepoints before and after primary and secondary immunization, and bulk PBMC replicates and cell subsets were isolated.

Taken from cysteine to phenylalanine, the CDR3 has 14 residues. Of the read, only the CDR3 DNA is kept; its 42 bases are in frame from base 1. The germline V gene (reference sequence) supplies CDR1 LGHDT and CDR2 YNNKEL. V loses 0 bases of germline sequence and J loses 8 bases, and the interval between the two ends is 12 bases. The sample's treatment or condition, from its label and the paper: live attenuated yellow fever vaccine strain. Two biological replicates of bulk PBMCs were collected at each blood-draw timepoint. A standard Ficoll-Paque protocol was used to isolate PBMCs from peripheral blood. RNA was extracted with TriZol from bulk PBMCs, CD4 and CD8 fractions, and dextramer-positive and dextramer-negative fractions. TCR cDNA was made using 5'RACE template switching, a step that added a universal primer site and unique molecular identifiers. Priming of cDNA synthesis was performed from both the TCR alpha and TCR beta constant segments. Libraries were amplified in two PCR steps, with sample barcodes and sequencing adapters added in the second step. Sequencing of libraries was done on Illumina HiSeq 2500 (2x100 bp) or NovaSeq (2x150 bp). The authors' analysis ran thus. MIGEC handled demultiplexing of reads and collapsing into UMI consensus sequences, while MiXCR performed V(D)J alignment. Vaccine-responding clonotypes were identified with edgeR using replicate PBMC samples, with FDR below 0.01 and a log2 fold change above 5 up to day 15 being required. Each bulk clonotype was labeled CD4 or CD8 based on which sequenced repertoire, CD4 or CD8, contained the clonotype at higher abundance. In-frame beta chains were kept once TCRdb had trimmed the public reads at Q25 with fastp and called clones with MiXCR. When rows share a CDR3 protein, they turn into one entry using the most common DNA and genes. TCRdb's processing, not the authors' own work, is the source of the V and J calls. In this sample the table shows about 320,000 distinct CDR3 sequences, 6.8% of which occur a single time. The ten biggest clones cover roughly a sixth of the sample.

This clonotype has only a few counts. The antigen it recognizes is unknown. The input lacks base qualities; no much larger clone sits a single base away. What the study reported, not specific to this receptor: Because only two donors were included in the study, the extent to which the findings can be generalized is limited. A small fraction of clonotypes showed up in both the CD4 and CD8 compartments, probably as a result of convergent recombination. Most clones expanded after primary vaccination (almost 97% of CD4 and approximately 86% of CD8) were re-detected after the booster, suggesting that broad memory maintenance occurred. The secondary T-cell response was weaker than the primary response but faster, peaking on day 5 instead of day 15. Because abundant contaminating clonotypes from the bulk population could be contained in FACS-sorted repertoires, computational filtering was required.

The source is a man younger than 30 who received the YFV17D yellow fever vaccine. The sequenced sample was PBMCs, obtained about 49 days after the first yellow fever vaccination. Recombination linked TRBV3-1 to TRBJ2-3; there is no confident call for the D gene. CDR3 sequence: CASSQDTVVGTQYF. Here is the DNA: TGTGCCAGCAGCCAAGATACAGTAGTCGGTACGCAGTATTTT.